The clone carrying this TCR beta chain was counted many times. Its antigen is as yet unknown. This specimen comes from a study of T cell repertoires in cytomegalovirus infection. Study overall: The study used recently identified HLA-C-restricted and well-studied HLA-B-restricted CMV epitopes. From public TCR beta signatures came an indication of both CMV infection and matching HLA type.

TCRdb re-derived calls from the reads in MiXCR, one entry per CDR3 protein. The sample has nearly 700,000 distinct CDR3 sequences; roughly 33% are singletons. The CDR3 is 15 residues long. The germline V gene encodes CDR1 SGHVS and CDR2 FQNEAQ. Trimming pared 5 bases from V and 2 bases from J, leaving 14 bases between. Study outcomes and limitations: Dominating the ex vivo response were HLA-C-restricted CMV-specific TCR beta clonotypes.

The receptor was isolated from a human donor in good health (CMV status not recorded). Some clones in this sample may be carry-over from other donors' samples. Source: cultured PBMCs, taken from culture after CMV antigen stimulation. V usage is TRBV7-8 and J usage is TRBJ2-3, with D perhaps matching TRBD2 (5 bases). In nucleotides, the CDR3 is TGTGCCAGCAGCCTACTCGGGGATTTCACAGATACGCAGTATTTT. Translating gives CASSLLGDFTDTQYF.